This passage covers 27 T cell receptor beta chains from one sample sequenced in a study of blood T cell repertoires in COVID-19. This table comes from immunoSEQ multiplex PCR, and its TCRdb copy is limited to in-frame clones, with some not included. The sample has 78,000 or so clones, roughly 89% seen once; the top ten hold approximately 6.4%. Sequencing input: peripheral blood. All receptors derive from a woman aged 45-60 years with acute or convalescent COVID-19.

The J gene is TRBJ2-3, the V gene TRBV29-1; 10 bases align to TRBD2. Trimming removed 7 bases from V and 6 bases from J; junction bases left unmatched: 22. Germline values: CDR1 SQVTM, CDR2 ANQGSEA. There are 18 residues in the CDR3. The CDR3 region has the DNA TGCAGCGCACGACAGAAAGTCCGTCTAGCGGGAGTGGTGGATACGCAGTATTTT. Protein product: CSARQKVRLAGVVDTQYF.

This clone was recorded only once. The chain recombines TRBV16 with TRBJ2-3; D not certain. V lost 7 bases to trimming and J lost 2 bases, with 13 bases between them. CDR1 is KGHSY and CDR2 is FQNENV in the germline V gene. The CDR3 is 14 amino acids. DNA for the CDR3: TGTGCCAGCACAGGCCCACTTTCCACAGATACGCAGTATTTT. It specifies CASTGPLSTDTQYF.

The genes are TRBV27 and TRBJ2-7, with D unresolved. The CDR3 runs 15 residues. Trimming left V 3 bases short and J 4 bases short, with 16 bases between. CDR1 is MNHEY and CDR2 is SMNVEV in the germline V gene (reference sequence). The CDR3 region is CASSFSRLSPYEQYF. The CDR3 nucleotides are TGTGCCAGCAGTTTCAGTCGACTCTCTCCTTACGAGCAGTACTTC.

The J gene is TRBJ1-1, the V gene TRBV6-5; 7 bases are a match to TRBD1. V gave up 5 bases and J gave up 2 bases; unmatched junction bases: 5. This CDR3 has 14 residues. Germline V gives CDR1 MNHEY, CDR2 SVGAGI. The CDR3 loop is CASSTGTVNTEAFF. For the CDR3, the DNA is TGTGCCAGCAGTACCGGGACAGTAAACACTGAAGCTTTCTTT.

The rearrangement joins TRBV9 to TRBJ2-1; 8 positions match TRBD2. The V gene's germline CDR1 is SGDLS and CDR2 YYNGEE. The CDR3 length is 14 residues. V lost 3 bases to trimming and J lost 10 bases; unmatched junction nucleotides: 9. The CDR3 DNA sequence: TGTGCCAGCAGCGCCGGGACTAGAGGGGGGGAGCAGTTCTTC. Its protein product is CASSAGTRGGEQFF.

The chain joins TRBV2 to TRBJ1-5, with 7 nucleotides matching TRBD1. Per the germline V gene, CDR1 is SNHLY and CDR2 is FYNNEI. The CDR3 is 15 amino acids. J was trimmed by 4 bases and V by 7 bases; bases with no gene match: 10. As DNA, the CDR3 is TGTGCCAGCATGAGCTCAGGGGGTCGGAATCAGCCCCAGCATTTT. Its translation is CASMSSGGRNQPQHF.

The J gene is TRBJ1-1, the V gene TRBV4-1, with D possibly TRBD1 on 5 matching bases. CDR1 and CDR2 from the germline V gene are MGHRA and YSYEKL. The CDR3 sequence is 15 residues long. Trimming pared 1 base from V and 3 bases from J, leaving 12 bases between. The CDR3 here is CASSQGWGTYTEAFF. The CDR3 DNA reads as TGCGCCAGCAGCCAAGGGTGGGGCACCTACACTGAAGCTTTCTTT.

V is TRBV30 and J is TRBJ1-5, with 7 nucleotides matching TRBD1. Germline V lookup: CDR1 GTSNPN, CDR2 SVGIG (reference sequence). V lost 5 bases and J lost 1; bases outside the gene matches: 5. CDR3 size: 14 residues. Here the CDR3 reads CAWAQGSSNQPQHF. CDR3 nucleotides: TGTGCCTGGGCACAGGGGTCGAGCAATCAGCCCCAGCATTTT. The full variable domain, completed using reference TRBV30 and TRBJ1-5, is SQTIHQWPATLVQPVGSPLSLECTVEGTSNPNLYWYRQAAGRGLQLLFYSVGIGQISSEVPQNLSASRPQDRQFILSSKKLLLSDSGFYLCAWAQGSSNQPQHFGDGTRLSIL.

The V call is TRBV28, the J call TRBJ2-7; weak D call: TRBD2 (6 bases). CDR1 MDHEN and CDR2 SYDVKM come from the germline V gene. The V gene lost 6 bases and the J gene lost 2 bases, with 23 bases spanning the gap. The CDR3 spans 17 residues. CDR3 bases: TGTGCCAGCAGCTGGCGACTAGTCCGAAAAGTAACCTACGAGCAGTACTTC. This gives the protein CASSWRLVRKVTYEQYF.

The chain is built from TRBV6-5 and TRBJ1-1; D might be TRBD1 (6 bases). The V gene's germline CDR1 is MNHEY and CDR2 SVGAGI. This CDR3 has 14 residues. V was shortened by 5 bases and J by 0 bases, with 10 bases between the two germline ends. CDR3 nucleotide sequence: TGTGCCAGCAGTATGGACAGACTGAACACTGAAGCTTTCTTT. Its translation: CASSMDRLNTEAFF.

V is TRBV7-2 and J is TRBJ2-5; D remains unclear. Germline CDR1 is SGHTA and CDR2 is FQGNSA. The CDR3 extends over 13 amino acids. The V gene lost 2 bases and the J gene lost 2 bases, with 6 bases spanning the gap. CDR3 sequence: CASSLLRQETQYF. In DNA, the CDR3 is TGTGCCAGCAGCTTATTGCGGCAAGAGACCCAGTACTTC.

In its sample, this clone was seen a few times. The chain has TRBV9 and TRBJ2-1, with D perhaps TRBD1 (5 bases). The CDR3 is 16 residues long. Germline V gene sequence: CDR1 SGDLS, CDR2 YYNGEE. V was clipped by 4 bases and J by 0 bases, with 14 bases between them. In DNA, the CDR3 is TGTGCCAGCAGCCCAAGCTCTGACAGCTCCTACAATGAGCAGTTCTTC. Translating it yields CASSPSSDSSYNEQFF.

This chain connects TRBV10-2 to TRBJ1-2; D possibly corresponds to TRBD1 (6 bases). This CDR3 has 12 residues. Trimming took off 8 bases at V and 5 bases at J, with 12 bases between the two ends. Germline V gene data show CDR1 as WSHSY and CDR2 as SAAADI. Written as DNA, the CDR3 is TGCGCCAGCGAGGGGGTTGAATATGGCTACACCTTC. Encoded protein: CASEGVEYGYTF.

The chain carries TRBV5-1 and TRBJ2-5, with 8 bases identical to TRBD1. The CDR3 has 14 amino acids. Germline lookup yields CDR1 SGHRS and CDR2 YFSETQ. V gave up 2 bases and J gave up 5 bases; unmatched junction bases: 5. This CDR3 reads CASSFNRGSETQYF. The CDR3 region has the DNA TGCGCCAGCAGCTTTAACAGGGGGTCGGAGACCCAGTACTTC.

The chain uses TRBV7-9 and TRBJ1-2, with TRBD1 matching 11 bases. From germline, CDR1 is SEHNR and CDR2 FQNEAQ (reference sequence). Losses at the gene ends were 1 base for V and 0 bases for J; bases not matched to a gene: 7. CDR3 size: 18 residues. The CDR3 reads CASSLVGQGDRPNYGYTF. The DNA of the CDR3 is TGTGCCAGCAGCTTAGTGGGACAGGGGGATAGACCTAACTATGGCTACACCTTC.

The rearrangement uses TRBV5-1 and TRBJ2-5; TRBD1 aligns across 9 bases. The CDR3 totals 15 residues. CDR1 is SGHRS, CDR2 YFSETQ, per germline. The V segment lost 4 bases and the J segment 4 bases; nucleotides outside the gene matches: 8. The CDR3 sequence: CASSLPGQGGETQYF. CDR3 coding DNA: TGCGCCAGCAGCCTCCCGGGACAGGGAGGAGAGACCCAGTACTTC.

The rearrangement links TRBV5-4 to TRBJ2-7; TRBD2 aligns across 11 bases. CDR3 length: 13 residues. Germline V gene sequence: CDR1 SGHNT, CDR2 YYREEE (reference sequence). The V and J ends lost 4 bases and 6 bases, in that order; junction bases with no gene match: 3. CDR3 amino acids: CASSIGLAGEQYF. DNA of the CDR3: TGTGCCAGCAGCATAGGACTAGCGGGCGAGCAGTACTTC.

The chain recombines TRBV18 with TRBJ1-4, with D unclear. The V gene lost 2 bases and the J gene lost 5 bases, with 6 bases spanning the gap. The CDR3 loop spans 13 amino acids. CDR1 is KGHSH and CDR2 is LQKENI in the germline V gene. In DNA form, the CDR3 reads TGTGCCAGCTCACCAATTGAGAATGAAAAACTGTTTTTT. It translates to CASSPIENEKLFF.

The rearrangement uses TRBV6-5 and TRBJ1-6; TRBD1 might be the D (6 bases). V was shortened by 2 bases and J by 6 bases, with 11 bases between the two germline ends. From germline, CDR1 is MNHEY and CDR2 SVGAGI. The CDR3 is made up of 15 amino acids. The CDR3 loop is CASSYGGGGNSPLHF. CDR3 nucleotide sequence: TGTGCCAGCAGTTACGGGGGAGGGGGTAATTCACCCCTCCACTTT.

This rearrangement joins TRBV6-5 to TRBJ2-4; 9 nucleotides match TRBD1. Looked up from germline, CDR1 is MNHEY and CDR2 is SVGAGI. The CDR3 covers 15 residues. The V gene end was trimmed by 6 bases and the J gene end by 1 base; junction bases not matched to a gene: 4. The CDR3 sequence is CASSSQGAAKNIQYF. CDR3 DNA sequence: TGTGCCAGCAGCTCACAGGGGGCGGCCAAAAACATTCAGTACTTC.

This chain connects TRBV15 to TRBJ1-1; no clear D. V gave up 0 bases and J gave up 6 bases, with 14 bases separating them. Germline lookup yields CDR1 LNHNV and CDR2 YYDKDF (reference sequence). The CDR3 sequence is 15 residues long. CDR3 nucleotides: TGTGCCACCAGCAGAGATAGGTATATGGGCGCTGAAGCTTTCTTT. Translating it yields CATSRDRYMGAEAFF.

The V and J genes are TRBV15 and TRBJ1-6; no definite D call. Germline loops: CDR1 LNHNV, CDR2 YYDKDF (reference sequence). V was clipped by 5 bases and J by 0 bases, with 11 bases between them. The length of the CDR3 is 16 residues. The CDR3 loop reads CATSPRGSSYNSPLHF. The CDR3 DNA reads TGTGCCACCAGCCCCCGCGGAAGCTCCTATAATTCACCCCTCCACTTT.

The chain carries TRBV2 and TRBJ2-5; D might be TRBD1 (7 bases). The V gene's germline CDR1 is SNHLY and CDR2 FYNNEI. The V and J ends lost 7 bases and 1 base respectively, with 19 bases between them. This CDR3 region has 16 residues. For the CDR3, the DNA is TGTGCCAGCACCATCATGGCGGGACAGAGCCAAGAGACCCAGTACTTC. As protein: CASTIMAGQSQETQYF.

This clone was seen once. The V gene is TRBV11-2, the J gene TRBJ1-2, with D maybe TRBD1 (5 bases). The V and J ends lost 1 base and 7 bases respectively, with 16 bases between them. Germline V gives CDR1 SGHAT, CDR2 FQNNGV. This CDR3 is 15 amino acids long. Written as DNA, the CDR3 is TGTGCCAGCAGCTTAGCGGCGGGGGGAGTGGGTGGCTACACCTTC. It yields the protein CASSLAAGGVGGYTF.

V usage is TRBV20-1 and J usage is TRBJ2-3; D gene ambiguous. V was clipped by 5 bases and J by 4 bases, with 7 bases between them. The length of the CDR3 is 11 residues. Germline CDR1 DFQATT, CDR2 SNEGSKA (reference sequence). The CDR3 spells CSAFYSDTQYF. In DNA, the CDR3 is TGCAGTGCTTTTTATTCAGATACGCAGTATTTT.

CDR3 protein: CASIKDTRYGEQFF. CDR3 in DNA: TGTGCCAGCATTAAGGACACCCGGTACGGGGAGCAGTTCTTC. This chain uses TRBV6-5 with TRBJ2-1; D may be TRBD1 (5 bases). Trimming removed 7 bases from V and 10 bases from J, with 20 bases in between. The CDR3 totals 14 residues. In germline, CDR1 is MNHEY, CDR2 SVGAGI.

V gene TRBV6-2 or TRBV6-3 combines with J gene TRBJ1-5; D not resolved. The CDR3 loop spans 12 amino acids. V lost 6 bases to trimming and J lost 10 bases, with 13 bases between them. Germline-derived CDR1 and CDR2 are MNHEY and SVGEGT. The CDR3 region is CASSVPLSPQHF. Here the CDR3 DNA reads TGTGCCAGCAGCGTCCCACTTTCACCCCAGCATTTT.